Each of the 9 T cell receptor beta chains below was sequenced from the same sample in a study of persistence of HIV-infected CD4 T cells. Their specific antigens are unknown. Lysates of CMV-infected fibroblasts at 9 to 10 ug/mL stimulated these cells. Sorting of responding CD4+ T cells relied on upregulated CD40 ligand together with CD69. The libraries were made with immunoSEQ version 4 in survey mode. Data came from immunoSEQ multiplex PCR; TCRdb stores just in-frame clones and leaves some out. The repertoire holds just over 7,500 clones, about 56% seen once, with roughly 20% in the top ten. This sample comprised CD4+ T cells sorted from PBMCs after roughly 18-hour stimulation, obtained from a patient who received antiretroviral therapy. These receptors were taken from an adult man with HIV who was CMV-seropositive.

The chain carries TRBV15 and TRBJ1-1, with D hard to call. Trimming took 0 bases from V and 6 from J, leaving 11 bases between them. The CDR3 length is 14 residues. The germline gives CDR1 LNHNV, CDR2 YYDKDF (reference sequence). Here the CDR3 DNA reads TGTGCCACCAGCAGAGACAAGGTATCATCTGAAGCTTTCTTT. It encodes CATSRDKVSSEAFF.

V gene TRBV4-2 combines with J gene TRBJ1-2; 7 bases line up with TRBD1. Per the germline V gene, CDR1 is LGHNA and CDR2 is YNFKEQ. The CDR3 consists of 14 residues. V dropped 0 bases and J dropped 4; count of bases not matched to a gene: 2. CDR3 in DNA: TGTGCCAGCAGCCAAGATCGGACAGGCTATGGCTACACCTTC. Translated, it gives CASSQDRTGYGYTF.

The V and J genes are TRBV6-5 and TRBJ1-1, with D unclear. V gave up 6 bases and J gave up 3 bases, with 11 bases separating them. The CDR3 contains 13 residues. Germline V gene lookup returns CDR1 MNHEY and CDR2 SVGAGI. CDR3 sequence: CASSKGSYTEAFF. The CDR3 DNA reads TGTGCCAGCAGCAAGGGTTCCTACACTGAAGCTTTCTTT.

This CDR3 is CASSLSGTRYRTDTQYF. DNA for the CDR3: TGTGCCAGCAGTTTATCGGGGACTAGGTATCGCACAGATACGCAGTATTTT. This sequence joins TRBV27 and TRBJ2-3, with 8 bases lining up with TRBD2. Germline trimming cut 0 bases from V and 1 base from J; bases unmatched to any gene: 6. CDR1 MNHEY and CDR2 SMNVEV come from the germline V gene (reference sequence). There are 17 residues in the CDR3.

This clone is judged large (0.1 to 1%). This chain connects TRBV30 to TRBJ1-1, with TRBD1 matching over 7 bases. Germline CDR1 reads GTSNPN; CDR2 reads SVGIG (reference sequence). The CDR3 totals 14 residues. The junction had 9 bases not matched to a gene; V was cut back by 3 bases and J by 5 bases. The CDR3 DNA reads TGTGCCTGGAGGCCAGGGGGAGAGGTGACTGAAGCTTTCTTT. This gives the protein CAWRPGGEVTEAFF.

This chain joins TRBV11-1 and TRBJ2-5; D tentatively reads TRBD1 or TRBD2 (5 bases each). V shed 5 bases and J shed 1 base, with 17 bases lying between them. Germline loops: CDR1 SGHAT, CDR2 FQDESV (reference sequence). This CDR3 has 16 residues. CDR3: CASSHLVAGTQETQYF. CDR3 DNA sequence: TGTGCCAGCAGCCACCTTGTGGCAGGGACCCAAGAGACCCAGTACTTC.

This chain uses TRBV5-5 with TRBJ1-2; a weak D match, TRBD1 (6 bases). CDR1 is SGHKS and CDR2 is YYEKEE in the germline V gene (reference sequence). Trimming pared 4 bases from V and 6 bases from J, leaving 16 bases between. The CDR3 totals 14 residues. For the CDR3, the DNA is TGTGCCAGCAGCAGCTGGACAGACCTGAATGGCTACACCTTC. This codes for CASSSWTDLNGYTF.

The chain carries TRBV19 and TRBJ2-2; a weak D match, TRBD2 (7 bases). Per germline, CDR1 LNHDA and CDR2 SQIVND (reference sequence). The CDR3 sequence is 15 residues long. The V gene lost 4 bases and the J gene lost 1 base, with 10 bases spanning the gap. Here the CDR3 DNA reads TGTGCCAGTAGTAGGGGGGGCCAGAACACCGGGGAGCTGTTTTTT. Amino acids: CASSRGGQNTGELFF.

This clone is deemed medium-sized. V usage is TRBV12-3 or TRBV12-4 and J usage is TRBJ2-7; maybe TRBD1 (6 bases). The CDR3 contains 12 residues. V lost 5 bases and J lost 6, with 11 bases in between. Here the CDR3 reads CASSPQGSEQYF. CDR3 sequence (DNA): TGTGCCAGCAGTCCACAGGGTAGCGAGCAGTACTTC.